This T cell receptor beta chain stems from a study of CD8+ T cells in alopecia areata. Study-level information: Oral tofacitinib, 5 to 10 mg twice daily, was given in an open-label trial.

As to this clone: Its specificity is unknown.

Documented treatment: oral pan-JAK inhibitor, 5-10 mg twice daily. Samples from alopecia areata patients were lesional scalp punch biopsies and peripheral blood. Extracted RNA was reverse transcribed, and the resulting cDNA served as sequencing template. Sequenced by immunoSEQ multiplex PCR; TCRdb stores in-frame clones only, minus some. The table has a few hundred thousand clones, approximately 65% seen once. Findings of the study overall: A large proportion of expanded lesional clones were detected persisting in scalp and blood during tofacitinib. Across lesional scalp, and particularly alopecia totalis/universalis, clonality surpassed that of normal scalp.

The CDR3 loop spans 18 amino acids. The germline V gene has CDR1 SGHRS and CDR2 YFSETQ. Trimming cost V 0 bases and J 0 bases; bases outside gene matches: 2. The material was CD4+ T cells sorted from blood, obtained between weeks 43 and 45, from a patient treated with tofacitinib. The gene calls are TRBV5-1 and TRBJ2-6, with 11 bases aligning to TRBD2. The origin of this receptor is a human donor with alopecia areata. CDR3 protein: CASSLASGGFSGANVLTF. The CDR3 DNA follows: TGCGCCAGCAGCTTGGCTAGCGGGGGGTTCTCTGGGGCCAACGTCCTGACTTTC.